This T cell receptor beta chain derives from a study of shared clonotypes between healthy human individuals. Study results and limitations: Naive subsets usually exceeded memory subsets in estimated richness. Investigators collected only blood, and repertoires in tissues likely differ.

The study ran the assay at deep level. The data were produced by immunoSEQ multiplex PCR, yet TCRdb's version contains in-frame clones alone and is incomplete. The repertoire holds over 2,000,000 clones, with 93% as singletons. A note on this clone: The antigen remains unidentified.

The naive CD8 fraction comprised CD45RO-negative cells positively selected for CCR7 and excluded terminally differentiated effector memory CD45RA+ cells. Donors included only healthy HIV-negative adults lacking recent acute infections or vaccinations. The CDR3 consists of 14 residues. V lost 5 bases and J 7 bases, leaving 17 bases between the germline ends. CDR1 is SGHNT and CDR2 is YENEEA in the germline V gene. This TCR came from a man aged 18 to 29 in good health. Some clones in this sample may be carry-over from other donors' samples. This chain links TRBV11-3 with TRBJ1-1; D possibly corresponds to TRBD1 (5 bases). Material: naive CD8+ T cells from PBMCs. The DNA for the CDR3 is TGTGCCAGCAGCCCAAGGTATAGGGACGGTGAAGCTTTCTTT. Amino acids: CASSPRYRDGEAFF.